Sequencing of this T cell receptor beta chain was carried out in a study of T cell repertoires in cytomegalovirus infection. Study information: Used in the study were CMV epitopes, some recently identified and HLA-C-restricted, others well-studied and HLA-B-restricted. Matching HLA type and CMV infection were both indicated by public TCR beta signatures.

One entry per CDR3 protein results from TCRdb running MiXCR on the reads. The sample gives approximately 310,000 distinct CDR3 sequences, roughly 25% of which show up once; 13% is in the top ten. In its sample, this clonotype was seen a few times. What it recognizes is unknown. Germline V gene lookup returns CDR1 SEHNR and CDR2 FQNEAQ (reference sequence). Trimming pared 2 bases from V and 3 bases from J, leaving 10 bases between. The CDR3 consists of 14 residues. The chain uses TRBV7-9 and TRBJ1-1; no clear D gene. This clonotype originated in a human donor in good health (CMV status not recorded). Some clones in this sample may be carry-over from other donors' samples. The material was cultured PBMCs, obtained from culture after CMV antigen stimulation. The chain's CDR3 is CASSLQGGDTEAFF. CDR3 bases: TGTGCCAGCAGCTTACAAGGAGGAGACACTGAAGCTTTCTTT.